The TCR beta chain under discussion was sequenced for a study of T cell changes during pregnancy in multiple sclerosis. The germline CDR1 and CDR2 sequences are MNHEY and SMNVEV (reference sequence). CDR3 length equals 16 residues. Germline trimming cut 3 bases from V and 5 bases from J; bases unmatched to any gene: 8. Sequenced by immunoSEQ multiplex PCR; TCRdb stores in-frame clones only, minus some. The table lists 40,000 to 55,000 clones, around 90% of them singletons. The clonotype was recovered from a female donor in good health, enrolled as a control in a pregnancy study. This chain links TRBV27 with TRBJ2-1; 9 nucleotides agree with TRBD1. Material: peripheral blood, obtained in the second trimester of pregnancy. CDR3 amino acids: CASSLGWGQGNNEQFF. The CDR3 DNA is TGTGCCAGCAGTTTGGGGTGGGGACAGGGTAACAATGAGCAGTTCTTC.